One sample yielded the 25 T cell receptor beta chains listed below, sequenced in a study of T cell responses to AZD1222 COVID-19 vaccine. TCRdb's copy holds only in-frame clones and misses some; the assay was immunoSEQ multiplex PCR. The data contain roughly 150,000 clones, around 93% of them seen just once; the ten biggest clones take up 1.3% to 1.5%. Sequenced material: peripheral blood, taken on day 0 of AZD1222 vaccination. The receptor set was obtained from an adult in good health.

V usage is TRBV7-6 and J usage is TRBJ2-7; 9 positions match TRBD1. V dropped 4 bases and J dropped 2; count of bases not matched to a gene: 3. This CDR3 comprises 14 residues. Germline V gives CDR1 SGHVS, CDR2 FNYEAQ. CDR3 sequence reads: CASSYGQGTYEQYF. CDR3 DNA: TGTGCCAGCAGCTACGGACAGGGGACCTACGAGCAGTACTTC.

The chain employs TRBV18 and TRBJ2-5, with 9 bases aligning to TRBD1. Trimming took 3 bases from V and 2 from J; bases not matched to a gene: 1. The germline V gene has CDR1 KGHSH and CDR2 LQKENI. This CDR3 has 14 residues. The DNA of the CDR3 is TGTGCCAGCTCACCCGACAGGGGGCAAGAGACCCAGTACTTC. Its protein is CASSPDRGQETQYF.

This clone was counted once. A read error may account for a junction end that differs from germline. The rearrangement uses TRBV29-1 and TRBJ1-3; D is undetermined. The CDR3 has 13 amino acids. Germline V CDR1 and CDR2: SQVTM, ANQGSEA. The CDR3 nucleotides read TGCAGCGTCGAAGGGTCTCCTGGAAACACCATATATTTT. Its protein is CSVEGSPGNTIYF.

In DNA, the CDR3 is TGCGCCAGCATGTCGGGGGGCCGCAACCGGGGCACAGATACGCAGTATTTT. Translation gives CASMSGGRNRGTDTQYF. This chain uses TRBV5-1 with TRBJ2-3; tentative D call: TRBD2 (7 bases). Germline-derived CDR1 and CDR2 are SGHRS and YFSETQ. The CDR3 is 17 amino acids. Trimming left V 6 bases short and J 1 base short, with 21 bases between.

The genes are TRBV10-3 and TRBJ2-7; no clear D. CDR3 length: 13 residues. Germline-derived CDR1 and CDR2 are ENHRY and SYGVKD. With 4 bases removed from V and 2 bases from J, the gap between germline ends came to 9 bases. The CDR3 reads CAISVEATYEQYF. CDR3 DNA: TGTGCCATCAGTGTTGAGGCTACCTACGAGCAGTACTTC.

Only one count was recorded for this clone. The rearrangement joins TRBV11-1 to TRBJ2-1, with 13 nucleotides matching TRBD2. Germline loops: CDR1 SGHAT, CDR2 FQDESV (reference sequence). The V segment lost 5 bases and the J segment 8 bases; nucleotides outside the gene matches: 9. This CDR3 contains 16 residues. The CDR3 DNA reads TGTGCCAGCAGCATCGGACTAGCGGGAGCCCGATATGAGCAGTTCTTC. Encoded protein: CASSIGLAGARYEQFF.

This clone turned up a few times. This rearrangement joins TRBV20-1 to TRBJ2-1, with 7 bases matching TRBD1. In germline, CDR1 is DFQATT, CDR2 SNEGSKA (reference sequence). V lost 3 bases, J lost 7 bases, and 9 bases stayed unmatched. The CDR3 extends over 14 amino acids. The CDR3 is CSASRRGRVNEQFF. CDR3 bases: TGCAGTGCTAGTCGAAGGGGGCGGGTTAATGAGCAGTTCTTC.

J is TRBJ1-2 and V is TRBV20-1, with D unresolved. The CDR3 is 10 residues long. V shed 5 bases and J shed 6 bases, with 7 bases lying between them. The V gene's germline CDR1 is DFQATT and CDR2 SNEGSKA (reference sequence). The CDR3 region has the DNA TGCAGTGCTTATTGGGATGGCTACACCTTC. It yields the protein CSAYWDGYTF.

V and J are TRBV10-3 and TRBJ1-3, with 8 bases aligning to TRBD1. Germline assignment: CDR1 ENHRY and CDR2 SYGVKD. With 5 bases clipped from V and 1 base from J, the junction kept 13 bases outside the gene matches. This CDR3 region has 18 residues. The CDR3 DNA reads TGTGCCATCAGTCCACGTCCCGGGACAGGCGAATCTGGAAACACCATATATTTT. Translated, it gives CAISPRPGTGESGNTIYF.

The V gene is TRBV27, the J gene TRBJ2-6, with D perhaps TRBD1 (5 bases). Per germline, CDR1 MNHEY and CDR2 SMNVEV (reference sequence). The ends were cut back, 0 bases at V and 2 bases at J, with 14 bases in the middle. This CDR3 is built from 18 residues. The chain's CDR3 is CASSLSPPRVAGANVLTF. In DNA form, the CDR3 reads TGTGCCAGCAGTTTATCCCCCCCCAGGGTTGCTGGGGCCAACGTCCTGACTTTC. The variable domain in full, completed from reference TRBV27 and TRBJ2-6, reads EAQVTQNPRYLITVTGKKLTVTCSQNMNHEYMSWYRQDPGLGLRQIYYSMNVEVTDKGDVPEGYKVSRKEKRNFPLILESPSPNQTSLYFCASSLSPPRVAGANVLTFGAGSRLTVL.

The CDR3 coding sequence is TGTGCCAGCAGCCAATCCCCCTTAGGGAGCTACGTGGGGGAGCAGTTCTTC. Translation: CASSQSPLGSYVGEQFF. The rearrangement links TRBV4-2 to TRBJ2-1; D may be TRBD2 (5 bases). This CDR3 spans 17 amino acids. Germline V gene data show CDR1 as LGHNA and CDR2 as YNFKEQ. V was cut by 2 bases and J by 10 bases, with 24 bases left in between.

V is TRBV18 and J is TRBJ2-1; TRBD2 matches at 7 bases. Trimming at V came to 0 bases and at J to 4 bases, leaving 9 bases not matched to a gene. Per the germline V gene, CDR1 is KGHSH and CDR2 is LQKENI. The CDR3 runs 17 residues. The CDR3 DNA sequence: TGTGCCAGCTCACCACCGCCTCGGGGAGGGGTTTACAATGAGCAGTTCTTC. Translating gives CASSPPPRGGVYNEQFF. The full variable domain, in which reference TRBV18 and TRBJ2-1 provide the parts outside the CDR3, is NAGVMQNPRHLVRRRGQEARLRCSPMKGHSHVYWYRQLPEEGLKFMVYLQKENIIDESGMPKERFSAEFPKEGPSILRIQQVVRGDSAAYFCASSPPPRGGVYNEQFFGPGTRLTVL.

CDR3 region: CASSSPTSGRGNEQFF. Here the CDR3 DNA reads TGTGCCAGCAGTTCTCCCACTAGCGGGAGGGGGAATGAGCAGTTCTTC. The chain employs TRBV27 and TRBJ2-1; 13 bases fit TRBD2. Losses at the gene ends were 4 bases for V and 7 bases for J; bases not matched to a gene: 7. Germline lookup yields CDR1 MNHEY and CDR2 SMNVEV (reference sequence). The CDR3 extends over 16 amino acids.

The chain combines TRBV7-8 with TRBJ2-3; 10 bases align to TRBD2. After removal of 2 bases from V and 1 base from J, the junction contained 3 bases not matched to a gene. The germline V gene encodes CDR1 SGHVS and CDR2 FQNEAQ. CDR3 size: 16 residues. The CDR3 protein is CASSLPGTSGTDTQYF. Here the CDR3 DNA reads TGTGCCAGCAGCTTACCGGGGACTAGCGGCACAGATACGCAGTATTTT.

V gene TRBV6-4 combines with J gene TRBJ2-1; TRBD2 aligns across 10 bases. The trim removed 2 bases at V and 5 bases at J, leaving 3 bases unmatched. This CDR3 spans 15 amino acids. Germline V gene data show CDR1 as MRHNA and CDR2 as SNTAGT. CDR3 nucleotides: TGTGCCAGCAGTGACGGACTAGCGGCCAACAATGAGCAGTTCTTC. Translating it yields CASSDGLAANNEQFF.

The V gene is TRBV6-2 or TRBV6-3, the J gene TRBJ1-1; D uncertain. The CDR3 runs to 14 residues. V dropped 4 bases and J dropped 4 bases, with 13 bases sitting between them. CDR1 MNHEY and CDR2 SVGEGT come from the germline V gene. The CDR3 DNA sequence: TGTGCCAGCAGTTCCCCAGTGAGGACCACTGAAGCTTTCTTT. Protein product: CASSSPVRTTEAFF.

This clone appeared many times. The rearrangement uses TRBV5-1 and TRBJ1-2; unclear D gene. Deletions cut 4 bases from V and 4 bases from J, with 17 bases between. This CDR3 has 15 amino acids. Germline V gives CDR1 SGHRS, CDR2 YFSETQ. CDR3 in amino acids: CASSEASGRLYGYTF. The CDR3 nucleotides are TGCGCCAGCAGCGAAGCCTCTGGACGGCTCTATGGCTACACCTTC. Full variable domain (rest looked up from reference TRBV5-1 and TRBJ1-2): KAGVTQTPRYLIKTRGQQVTLSCSPISGHRSVSWYQQTPGQGLQFLFEYFSETQRNKGNFPGRFSGRQFSNSRSEMNVSTLELGDSALYLCASSEASGRLYGYTFGSGTRLTVV.

V and J are TRBV5-5 and TRBJ1-5; D is unresolved. CDR3 length: 16 amino acids. V lost 3 bases, J lost 1 base, and 14 bases lay in between. Germline assignment: CDR1 SGHKS and CDR2 YYEKEE (reference sequence). CDR3 in DNA: TGTGCCAGCAGCTCCCAGGCTCACCAAAGCAATCAGCCCCAGCATTTT. Translation gives CASSSQAHQSNQPQHF.

This clone showed up just once. The rearrangement links TRBV28 to TRBJ2-7; weak D call: TRBD2 (6 bases). Germline CDR1 and CDR2: MDHEN and SYDVKM. The length of the CDR3 is 17 residues. Trimming stripped 3 bases from V and 0 bases from J, with 18 bases between. The CDR3: CASSLPGRGTSSYEQYF. DNA for the CDR3: TGTGCCAGCAGTTTGCCGGGGCGGGGTACGTCCTCCTACGAGCAGTACTTC. The whole variable domain, filled in from reference TRBV28 and TRBJ2-7, reads DVKVTQSSRYLVKRTGEKVFLECVQDMDHENMFWYRQDPGLGLRLIYFSYDVKMKEKGDIPEGYSVSREKKERFSLILESASTNQTSMYLCASSLPGRGTSSYEQYFGPGTRLTVT.

The gene calls are TRBV6-5 and TRBJ1-6; a weak D match, TRBD1 (6 bases). Germline assignment: CDR1 MNHEY and CDR2 SVGAGI. The CDR3 has 15 residues. V was shortened by 6 bases and J by 0 bases, with 9 bases between the two germline ends. The CDR3 nucleotides are TGTGCCAGCAGCTCAGGGGACTCCTATAATTCACCCCTCCACTTT. It translates to CASSSGDSYNSPLHF.

V is TRBV3-1 (or the pseudogene TRBV3-2) and J is TRBJ1-2; TRBD1 matches at 8 bases. Germline V gives CDR1 LGHDT, CDR2 YNNKEL (reference sequence). The junction had 6 bases not matched to a gene; V was cut back by 6 bases and J by 9 bases. This CDR3 comprises 12 residues. CDR3 sequence: CASRERQGSYTF. CDR3 DNA sequence: TGTGCCAGCAGGGAAAGACAGGGGAGCTACACCTTC.

This chain connects TRBV10-2 to TRBJ2-2; 7 bases align to TRBD1. Looked up from germline, CDR1 is WSHSY and CDR2 is SAAADI. J gave up 4 bases and V 3 bases, and 8 bases lay outside the gene matches. The CDR3 extends over 16 amino acids. CDR3 loop: CASSETPGQRTGELFF. CDR3 sequence (DNA): TGCGCCAGCAGTGAAACCCCGGGACAGCGCACCGGGGAGCTGTTTTTT.

V usage is TRBV29-1 and J usage is TRBJ2-2, with no clear D. This CDR3 contains 14 residues. Germline V CDR1 and CDR2: SQVTM, ANQGSEA. Trimming stripped 3 bases from V and 0 bases from J, with 8 bases between. DNA of the CDR3: TGCAGCGTTGACGGCCGAGCGAACACCGGGGAGCTGTTTTTT. Translating gives CSVDGRANTGELFF.

The gene calls are TRBV2 and TRBJ2-5, with 8 bases that match TRBD1. The trim removed 5 bases at V and 4 bases at J, leaving 21 bases unmatched. The CDR3 runs to 19 residues. Germline V gene data show CDR1 as SNHLY and CDR2 as FYNNEI. The DNA for the CDR3 is TGTGCCAGCAGTCCCACGTCCCCGGGCAGGGGGCGAGGGGCAGAGACCCAGTACTTC. Its protein is CASSPTSPGRGRGAETQYF. Drawing the rest from reference TRBV2 and TRBJ2-5, the complete variable domain is EPEVTQTPSHQVTQMGQEVILRCVPISNHLYFYWYRQILGQKVEFLVSFYNNEISEKSEIFDDQFSVERPDGSNFTLKIRSTKLEDSAMYFCASSPTSPGRGRGAETQYFGPGTRLLVL.

This rearrangement joins TRBV7-2 to TRBJ1-4; 8 positions agree with TRBD1. The ends lost 5 bases at V and 3 bases at J; junction bases unmatched: 5. Germline CDR1 SGHTA, CDR2 FQGNSA. The CDR3 contains 15 residues. The CDR3 here is CASSPGGGSNEKLFF. The CDR3 bases are TGTGCCAGCAGCCCAGGGGGCGGGTCTAATGAAAAACTGTTTTTT.